This TCR beta chain was identified during a study of cytomegalovirus exposure and HLA in healthy donors. There are a few counts of this clone. Antigen unknown. The V end lost 6 bases, the J end lost 4 bases, and 9 bases lay between the germline ends. Germline CDR1 is MNHNS and CDR2 is SASEGT. The CDR3 consists of 13 residues. Study-level results: Researchers catalogued roughly 150 TCR beta chains as cytomegalovirus-associated.

The data were produced by immunoSEQ multiplex PCR, yet TCRdb's version contains in-frame clones alone and is incomplete. The data hold around 200,000 clones, with about four fifths observed a single time. Sequencing was done on a sample of PBMCs. This receptor was taken from a woman aged 18 to 35 in good health and CMV-seropositive. The chain links TRBV6-1 to TRBJ2-2; D might be TRBD1 (5 bases). The CDR3 coding sequence is TGTGCCAGCAGGGCGACAGTCACCGGGGAGCTGTTTTTT. It codes for CASRATVTGELFF.